These 22 T cell receptor beta chains share one sample of origin, sequenced in a study of blood T cell repertoires in COVID-19. Using immunoSEQ multiplex PCR, the repertoire was profiled, and TCRdb retains in-frame clones only, with some absent. The data contain about 59,000 clones, about 80% of them seen just once; the ten biggest clones take up roughly 3%. The source material was peripheral blood. The receptor set was obtained from a man in his sixties with acute or convalescent COVID-19.

The rearrangement links TRBV7-2 to TRBJ1-1, with D perhaps matching TRBD1 (5 bases). This CDR3 is 14 amino acids long. The V and J ends lost 4 bases and 1 base respectively, with 10 bases between them. CDR1 and CDR2 from the germline V gene are SGHTA and FQGNSA. DNA of the CDR3: TGTGCCAGCAGCTCGCTCGGACAGAACACTGAAGCTTTCTTT. Its protein is CASSSLGQNTEAFF.

Here the CDR3 DNA reads TGTGCCAGTAGGCAGGGCAATCAGCCCCAGCATTTT. Protein product: CASRQGNQPQHF. The chain couples TRBV19 to TRBJ1-5; D uncertain. V lost 6 bases, J lost 2 bases, and 5 bases lay in between. CDR1 and CDR2 from the germline V gene are LNHDA and SQIVND (reference sequence). The CDR3 runs 12 residues.

J is TRBJ1-4 and V is TRBV4-1; no clear D. V lost 0 bases, J lost 4 bases, and 3 bases lay in between. The CDR3 totals 13 residues. CDR1 MGHRA and CDR2 YSYEKL come from the germline V gene. This chain's CDR3 is CASSQDRNEKLFF. The CDR3, as DNA: TGCGCCAGCAGCCAAGACCGTAATGAAAAACTGTTTTTT.

This chain connects TRBV5-6 to TRBJ2-5, with 14 bases that match TRBD2. CDR1 and CDR2 from the germline V gene are SGHDT and YYEEEE. The CDR3 extends over 17 amino acids. Germline trimming cut 4 bases from V and 5 bases from J; bases unmatched to any gene: 10. The CDR3 sequence: CASSPQGLAGVGETQYF. CDR3 sequence (DNA): TGTGCCAGCAGCCCGCAGGGACTAGCGGGAGTCGGGGAGACCCAGTACTTC.

The chain has TRBV18 and TRBJ1-4, with D perhaps TRBD1 (6 bases). Germline V gene sequence: CDR1 KGHSH, CDR2 LQKENI. CDR3 length equals 16 residues. Deletions cut 5 bases from V and 2 bases from J, with 15 bases between. DNA of the CDR3: TGTGCCAGCTCAAGGACCGCGGGGGCGACTAATGAAAAACTGTTTTTT. Protein: CASSRTAGATNEKLFF.

As DNA, the CDR3 is TGTGCCAGCAGTGCCCCGTGGGGGGGTCAGCCCCAGCATTTT. This encodes CASSAPWGGQPQHF. This chain joins TRBV28 and TRBJ1-5; tentatively, D is TRBD1 (5 bases). Trimming left V 5 bases short and J 6 bases short, with 14 bases between. Germline V gene sequence: CDR1 MDHEN, CDR2 SYDVKM. The CDR3 is 14 residues long.

The rearrangement uses TRBV9 and TRBJ2-1; D is perhaps TRBD2 (5 bases). The CDR3 is 15 amino acids. Trimming stripped 3 bases from V and 3 bases from J, with 13 bases between. Germline V lookup: CDR1 SGDLS, CDR2 YYNGEE. The CDR3 region is CASSGGLQIYNEQFF. The CDR3 DNA is TGTGCCAGCAGCGGTGGACTGCAGATCTACAATGAGCAGTTCTTC. The entire variable domain, with the rest obtained from reference TRBV9 and TRBJ2-1, is as follows: DSGVTQTPKHLITATGQRVTLRCSPRSGDLSVYWYQQSLDQGLQFLIQYYNGEERAKGNILERFSAQQFPDLHSELNLSSLELGDSALYFCASSGGLQIYNEQFFGPGTRLTVL.

This chain uses TRBV11-2 with TRBJ1-6; 11 bases line up with TRBD1. CDR3 size: 18 residues. With V trimmed by 2 bases and J by 7 bases, 10 bases remained unmatched. In germline, CDR1 is SGHAT, CDR2 FQNNGV. The CDR3 reads CASSLTPPDRGHNSPLHF. CDR3 nucleotides: TGTGCCAGCAGCTTAACCCCACCGGACAGGGGGCACAATTCACCCCTCCACTTT.

The V call is TRBV18, the J call TRBJ2-1; D uncertain. The V end lost 0 bases, the J end lost 8 bases, and 23 bases lay between the germline ends. This CDR3 region has 18 residues. Germline V lookup: CDR1 KGHSH, CDR2 LQKENI. CDR3 residues: CASSPPILQQRRYDEQFF. DNA for the CDR3: TGTGCCAGCTCACCACCGATCTTACAGCAAAGGCGCTATGATGAGCAGTTCTTC.

The gene calls are TRBV3-1 (or the pseudogene TRBV3-2) and TRBJ2-1; D is undetermined. V was trimmed by 7 bases and J by 2 bases, leaving 15 bases between them. The CDR3 extends over 15 amino acids. The germline V gene has CDR1 LGHDT and CDR2 YNNKEL (reference sequence). CDR3 sequence (DNA): TGTGCCAGCACCCCCGGCGGCGGCCCCTACAATGAGCAGTTCTTC. Protein: CASTPGGGPYNEQFF.

The rearrangement joins TRBV7-3 to TRBJ2-2, with TRBD1 as a possible D gene (5 bases). Germline CDR1 SGHTA, CDR2 FQGTGA. V was clipped by 5 bases and J by 1 base, with 11 bases between them. The CDR3 spans 15 residues. CDR3 amino acids: CASSEGHMNTGELFF. The CDR3 DNA reads TGTGCCAGCAGCGAAGGACATATGAACACCGGGGAGCTGTTTTTT.

The chain couples TRBV7-9 to TRBJ2-1; D call uncertain. V was shortened by 1 base and J by 6 bases, with 7 bases between the two germline ends. The CDR3 loop spans 13 amino acids. Looked up from germline, CDR1 is SEHNR and CDR2 is FQNEAQ (reference sequence). CDR3 amino acids: CASSLGALNEQFF. The CDR3 bases are TGTGCCAGCAGCTTAGGGGCTCTCAATGAGCAGTTCTTC.

V gene TRBV28 combines with J gene TRBJ2-1; TRBD2 might be the D (6 bases). Trimming shortened V by 3 bases and J by 0 bases, and 18 bases separated the two germline ends. The CDR3 contains 18 residues. Germline V gene lookup returns CDR1 MDHEN and CDR2 SYDVKM. The CDR3: CASSFPDGTSHSYNEQFF. DNA for the CDR3: TGTGCCAGCAGTTTTCCCGACGGGACTTCCCACTCCTACAATGAGCAGTTCTTC.

This clone was seen more than once but under ten times. CDR3 region: CASSPLYPNQPQHF. CDR3 nucleotides: TGTGCCAGCAGCCCTCTCTACCCCAATCAGCCCCAGCATTTT. V and J are TRBV7-9 and TRBJ1-5; D gene ambiguous. Trimming stripped 5 bases from V and 3 bases from J, with 11 bases between. The CDR3 covers 14 residues. Germline CDR1 SEHNR, CDR2 FQNEAQ (reference sequence).

This chain links TRBV7-2 with TRBJ1-1; D perhaps matches TRBD1 (5 bases). Germline V CDR1 and CDR2: SGHTA, FQGNSA. The CDR3 runs to 15 residues. Between the trimmed V and J ends, which lost 3 bases and 4 bases, there was a span of 15 bases. The CDR3 protein is CASSFVFGGGTEAFF. CDR3 bases: TGTGCCAGCAGCTTTGTGTTTGGGGGGGGCACTGAAGCTTTCTTT.

This clone was recorded only once. The chain employs TRBV6-5 and TRBJ2-1; 7 bases map to TRBD1. After removal of 5 bases from V and 8 bases from J, the junction contained 12 bases not matched to a gene. The CDR3 is 15 residues long. CDR1 is MNHEY, CDR2 SVGAGI, per germline. DNA for the CDR3: TGTGCCAGCAGTCCTACAGGCACAGGGGACGATGAGCAGTTCTTC. Amino acids: CASSPTGTGDDEQFF.

The chain couples TRBV4-2 to TRBJ2-6, with 7 bases matching TRBD1. This CDR3 is built from 16 residues. The trim removed 5 bases at V and 0 bases at J, leaving 4 bases unmatched. Germline values: CDR1 LGHNA, CDR2 YNFKEQ. The CDR3 DNA follows: TGTGCCAGCAGCTCCGGGACAGTCTCTGGGGCCAACGTCCTGACTTTC. Translation gives CASSSGTVSGANVLTF.

The chain combines TRBV25-1 with TRBJ2-3, with TRBD2 identical over 7 bases. The germline CDR1 and CDR2 sequences are MGHDK and SYGVNS. Trimming removed 4 bases from V and 4 bases from J; junction bases left unmatched: 5. The CDR3 is made up of 14 amino acids. The CDR3: CASSGSGSSDTQYF. The CDR3 DNA follows: TGTGCCAGCAGTGGTAGCGGGTCTTCAGATACGCAGTATTTT.

Only a few counts were recorded for this clone. The V call is TRBV7-2, the J call TRBJ2-7; 13 bases agree with TRBD2. J was trimmed by 12 bases and V by 2 bases; bases with no gene match: 4. Germline-derived CDR1 and CDR2 are SGHTA and FQGNSA. The CDR3 sequence is 13 residues long. CDR3 region: CASSLTSGRATYF. In DNA form, the CDR3 reads TGTGCCAGCAGCTTAACTAGCGGGAGGGCAACGTACTTC.

The chain uses TRBV4-1 and TRBJ2-7, with D uncertain. Between the trimmed V and J ends, which lost 4 bases and 4 bases, there was a span of 14 bases. Germline V gene sequence: CDR1 MGHRA, CDR2 YSYEKL. CDR3 length: 14 amino acids. The DNA of the CDR3 is TGCGCCAGCAGCCGAGAGGAGTTCGGGTACGAGCAGTACTTC. Encoded protein: CASSREEFGYEQYF.

This clone has more than one count but fewer than ten. This chain uses TRBV2 with TRBJ1-2; no reliable D call. Per the germline V gene, CDR1 is SNHLY and CDR2 is FYNNEI. CDR3 length equals 12 residues. Trimming pared 5 bases from V and 8 bases from J, leaving 12 bases between. CDR3: CASSQALAGYTF. DNA for the CDR3: TGTGCCAGCAGTCAGGCCCTGGCGGGCTACACCTTC.

The gene calls are TRBV15 and TRBJ1-5; D call uncertain. Per germline, CDR1 LNHNV and CDR2 YYDKDF (reference sequence). Trimming left V 5 bases short and J 6 bases short, with 11 bases between. The CDR3 is 13 amino acids. The CDR3 DNA follows: TGTGCCACCAGCCCGGGATTGGTTCAGCCCCAGCATTTT. This encodes CATSPGLVQPQHF.